The 4 T cell receptor beta chains reported below all come from one sample, sequenced in a study of T cells after yellow fever vaccination. TCRdb reprocessed the 5' RACE reads with MiXCR, giving one entry per CDR3 protein. The sample records some 400,000 distinct CDR3 sequences, 6% to 8% being singletons. This material consisted of PBMCs, taken 5 days after the yellow fever booster vaccination. All receptors derive from a young man who received the YFV17D yellow fever vaccine.

The rearrangement joins TRBV5-8 to TRBJ2-7; no clear D. The length of the CDR3 is 15 residues. Trimming took off 4 bases at V and 0 bases at J, with 14 bases between the two ends. CDR1 is SGHTS and CDR2 is YDEGEE in the germline V gene. DNA for the CDR3: TGTGCCAGCAGCCCCAGGCCCCTCCTCTCCTACGAGCAGTACTTC. This codes for CASSPRPLLSYEQYF.

This rearrangement joins TRBV12-3 or TRBV12-4 to TRBJ2-3, with 9 bases lining up with TRBD2. The ends lost 1 base at V and 7 bases at J; junction bases unmatched: 3. This CDR3 has 14 residues. As DNA, the CDR3 is TGTGCCAGCAGTTTAGTAGCGGGAGCACATACGCAGTATTTT. Translated, it gives CASSLVAGAHTQYF.

This clonotype appeared a few times. The chain recombines TRBV20-1 with TRBJ1-1; 7 bases align to TRBD1. The CDR3 totals 13 residues. The V and J ends lost 6 bases and 4 bases, in that order; junction bases with no gene match: 8. The germline gives CDR1 DFQATT, CDR2 SNEGSKA (reference sequence). As DNA, the CDR3 is TGCAGTGCCAGACAGGGCCGAGGCACTGAAGCTTTCTTT. This encodes CSARQGRGTEAFF.

This clonotype was seen a few times. The chain combines TRBV7-2 with TRBJ2-7, with D unresolved. This CDR3 is built from 16 residues. Germline V CDR1 and CDR2: SGHTA, FQGNSA. V was cut by 4 bases and J by 0 bases, with 16 bases left in between. The CDR3 loop is CASSYLRVRSSYEQYF. The CDR3 coding sequence is TGTGCCAGCAGCTACTTAAGGGTGCGGAGCTCCTACGAGCAGTACTTC.